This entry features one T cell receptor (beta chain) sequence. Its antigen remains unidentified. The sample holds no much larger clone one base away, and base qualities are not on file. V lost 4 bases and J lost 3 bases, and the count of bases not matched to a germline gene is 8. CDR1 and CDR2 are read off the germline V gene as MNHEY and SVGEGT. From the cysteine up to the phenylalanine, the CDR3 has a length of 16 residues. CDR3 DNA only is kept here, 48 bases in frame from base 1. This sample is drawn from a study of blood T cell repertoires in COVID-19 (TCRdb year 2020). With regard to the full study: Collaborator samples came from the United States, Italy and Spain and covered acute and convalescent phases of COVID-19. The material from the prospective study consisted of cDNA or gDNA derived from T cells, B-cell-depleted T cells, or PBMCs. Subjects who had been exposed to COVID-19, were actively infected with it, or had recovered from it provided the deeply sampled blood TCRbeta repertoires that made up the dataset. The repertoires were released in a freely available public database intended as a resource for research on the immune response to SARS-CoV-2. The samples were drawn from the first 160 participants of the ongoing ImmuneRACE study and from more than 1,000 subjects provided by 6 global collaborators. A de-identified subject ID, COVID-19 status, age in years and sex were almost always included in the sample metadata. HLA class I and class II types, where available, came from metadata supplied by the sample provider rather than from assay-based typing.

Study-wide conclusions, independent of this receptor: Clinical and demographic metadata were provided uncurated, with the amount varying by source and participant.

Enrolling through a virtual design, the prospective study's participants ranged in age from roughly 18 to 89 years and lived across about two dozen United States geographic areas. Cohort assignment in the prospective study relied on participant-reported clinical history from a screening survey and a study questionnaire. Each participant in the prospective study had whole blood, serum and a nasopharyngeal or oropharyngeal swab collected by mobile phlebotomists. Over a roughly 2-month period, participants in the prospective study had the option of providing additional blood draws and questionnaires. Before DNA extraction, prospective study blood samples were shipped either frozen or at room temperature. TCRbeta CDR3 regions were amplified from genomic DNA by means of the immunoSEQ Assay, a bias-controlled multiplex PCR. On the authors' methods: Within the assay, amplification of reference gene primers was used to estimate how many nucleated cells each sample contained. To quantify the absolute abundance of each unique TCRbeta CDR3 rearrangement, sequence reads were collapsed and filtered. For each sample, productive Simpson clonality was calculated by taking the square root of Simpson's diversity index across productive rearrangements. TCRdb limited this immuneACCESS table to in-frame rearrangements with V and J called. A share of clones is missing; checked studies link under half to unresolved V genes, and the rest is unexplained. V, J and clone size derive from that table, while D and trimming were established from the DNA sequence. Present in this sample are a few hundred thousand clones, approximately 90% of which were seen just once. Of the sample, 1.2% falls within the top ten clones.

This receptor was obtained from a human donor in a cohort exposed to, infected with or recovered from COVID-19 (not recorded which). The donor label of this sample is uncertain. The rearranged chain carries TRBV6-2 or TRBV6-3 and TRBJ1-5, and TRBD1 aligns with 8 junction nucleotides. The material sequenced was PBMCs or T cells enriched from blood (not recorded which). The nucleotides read TGTGCCAGCAGTTTCCGTACAGGGGGTAACAATCAGCCCCAGCATTTT. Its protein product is CASSFRTGGNNQPQHF.